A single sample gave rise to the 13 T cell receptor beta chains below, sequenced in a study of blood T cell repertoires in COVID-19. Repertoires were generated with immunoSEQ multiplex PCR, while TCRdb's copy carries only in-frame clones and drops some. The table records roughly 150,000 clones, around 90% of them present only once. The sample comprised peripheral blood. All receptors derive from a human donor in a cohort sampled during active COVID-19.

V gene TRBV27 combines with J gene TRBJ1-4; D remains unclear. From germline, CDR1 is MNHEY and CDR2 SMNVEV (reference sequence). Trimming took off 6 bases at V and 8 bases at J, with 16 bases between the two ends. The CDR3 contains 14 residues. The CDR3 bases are TGTGCCAGCAGCCAGACCGGGCGGGGAGAAAAACTGTTTTTT. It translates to CASSQTGRGEKLFF.

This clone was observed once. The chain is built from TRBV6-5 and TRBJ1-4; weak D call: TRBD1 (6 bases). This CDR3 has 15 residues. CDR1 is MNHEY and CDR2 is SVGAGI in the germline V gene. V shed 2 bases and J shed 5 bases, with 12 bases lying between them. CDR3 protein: CASSYGGSLNEKLFF. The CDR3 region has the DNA TGTGCCAGCAGTTACGGGGGCAGCCTAAATGAAAAACTGTTTTTT.

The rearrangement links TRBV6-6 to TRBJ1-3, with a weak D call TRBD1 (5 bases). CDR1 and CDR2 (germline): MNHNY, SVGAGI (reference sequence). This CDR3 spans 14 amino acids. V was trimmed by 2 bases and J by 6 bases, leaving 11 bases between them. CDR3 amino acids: CASSYIREENTIYF. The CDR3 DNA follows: TGTGCCAGCAGTTACATCAGGGAGGAAAACACCATATATTTT.

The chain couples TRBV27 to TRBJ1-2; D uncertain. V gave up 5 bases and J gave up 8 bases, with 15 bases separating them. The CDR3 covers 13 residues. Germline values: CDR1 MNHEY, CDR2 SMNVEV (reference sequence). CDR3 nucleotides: TGTGCCAGCAGTCCCAAAGAGGGAGAAGGCTACACCTTC. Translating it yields CASSPKEGEGYTF.

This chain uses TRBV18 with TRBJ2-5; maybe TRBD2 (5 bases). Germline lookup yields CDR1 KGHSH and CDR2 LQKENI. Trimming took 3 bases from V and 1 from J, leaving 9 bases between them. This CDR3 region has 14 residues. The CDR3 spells CASSPRGLQETQYF. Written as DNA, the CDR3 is TGTGCCAGCTCACCTCGAGGGCTCCAAGAGACCCAGTACTTC.

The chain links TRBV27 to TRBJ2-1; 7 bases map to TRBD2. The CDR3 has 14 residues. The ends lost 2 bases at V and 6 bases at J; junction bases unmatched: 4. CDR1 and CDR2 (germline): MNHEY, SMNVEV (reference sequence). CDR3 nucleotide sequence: TGTGCCAGCAGTTTAAGCGGGGTTGGCAATGAGCAGTTCTTC. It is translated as CASSLSGVGNEQFF.

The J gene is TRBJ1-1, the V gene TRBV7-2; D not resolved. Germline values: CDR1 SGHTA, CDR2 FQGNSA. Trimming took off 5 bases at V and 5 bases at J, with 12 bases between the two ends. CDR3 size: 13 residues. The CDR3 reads CASSASDWTEAFF. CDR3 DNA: TGTGCCAGCAGCGCCTCAGATTGGACTGAAGCTTTCTTT.

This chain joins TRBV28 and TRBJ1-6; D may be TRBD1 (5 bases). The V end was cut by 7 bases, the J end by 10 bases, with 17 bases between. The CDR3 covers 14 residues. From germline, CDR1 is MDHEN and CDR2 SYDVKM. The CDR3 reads CASNSNGGKSPLHF. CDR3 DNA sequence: TGTGCCAGCAATAGTAATGGGGGGAAATCACCCCTCCACTTT. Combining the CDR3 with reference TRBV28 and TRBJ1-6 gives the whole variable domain DVKVTQSSRYLVKRTGEKVFLECVQDMDHENMFWYRQDPGLGLRLIYFSYDVKMKEKGDIPEGYSVSREKKERFSLILESASTNQTSMYLCASNSNGGKSPLHFGNGTRLTVT.

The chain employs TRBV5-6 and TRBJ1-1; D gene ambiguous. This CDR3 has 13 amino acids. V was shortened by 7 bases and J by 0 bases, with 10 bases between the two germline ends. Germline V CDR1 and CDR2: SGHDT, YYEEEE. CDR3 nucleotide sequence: TGTGCCAGCTCCCCCTACCTGAACACTGAAGCTTTCTTT. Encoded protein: CASSPYLNTEAFF.

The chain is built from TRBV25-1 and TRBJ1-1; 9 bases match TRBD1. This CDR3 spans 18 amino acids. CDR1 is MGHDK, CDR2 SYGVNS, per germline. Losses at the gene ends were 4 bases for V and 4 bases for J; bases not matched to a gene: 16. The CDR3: CASSGHRRDRDGGTEAFF. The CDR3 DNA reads TGTGCCAGCAGTGGGCACCGCCGGGACAGGGATGGGGGCACTGAAGCTTTCTTT.

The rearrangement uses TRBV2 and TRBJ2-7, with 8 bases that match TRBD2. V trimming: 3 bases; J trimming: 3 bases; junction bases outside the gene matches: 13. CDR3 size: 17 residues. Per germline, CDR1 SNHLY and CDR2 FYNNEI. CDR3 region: CASSDSSGGLLLYEQYF. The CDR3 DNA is TGTGCCAGCAGTGATTCGAGCGGGGGCCTCCTACTCTACGAGCAGTACTTC. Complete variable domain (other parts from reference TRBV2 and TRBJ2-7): EPEVTQTPSHQVTQMGQEVILRCVPISNHLYFYWYRQILGQKVEFLVSFYNNEISEKSEIFDDQFSVERPDGSNFTLKIRSTKLEDSAMYFCASSDSSGGLLLYEQYFGPGTRLTVT.

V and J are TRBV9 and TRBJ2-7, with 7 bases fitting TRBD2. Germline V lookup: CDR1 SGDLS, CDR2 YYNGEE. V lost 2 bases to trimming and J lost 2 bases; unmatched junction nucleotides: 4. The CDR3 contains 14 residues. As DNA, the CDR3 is TGTGCCAGCAGCGTGGCAAGCGGGACCTACGAGCAGTACTTC. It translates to CASSVASGTYEQYF.

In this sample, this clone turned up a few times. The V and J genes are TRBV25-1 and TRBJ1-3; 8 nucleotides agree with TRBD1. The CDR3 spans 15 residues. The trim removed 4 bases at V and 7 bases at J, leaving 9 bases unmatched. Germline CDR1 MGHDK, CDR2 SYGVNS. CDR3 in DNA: TGTGCCAGCAGTGGAGGGACAGGCGGGCGGAACACCATATATTTT. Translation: CASSGGTGGRNTIYF.